The source of this T cell receptor beta chain is a study of cytomegalovirus exposure and HLA in healthy donors. About the study: Out of roughly 170 million T cells, an earlier analysis found fewer than 140 million unique TCR beta sequences in total. Study conclusions and caveats: High sensitivity and specificity were reportedly achieved when the classifier diagnosed cytomegalovirus status. The study dropped some indistinguishable V segments, TRBV6-2 and TRBV6-3 among them.

The CDR3 runs to 15 residues. Germline V gene sequence: CDR1 KGHSH, CDR2 LQKENI. The trim removed 0 bases at V and 4 bases at J, leaving 3 bases unmatched. For this clone: The antigen is undetermined.

The PCR made use of 60 Vbeta and 13 Jbeta primers. In the authors' methods: Later, 65 million to 85 million unique TCR beta chains were counted in an analysis, and about 12 million of them were shared. Profiling relied on immunoSEQ multiplex PCR, and the TCRdb table lists in-frame clones only, not all of them. The V and J calls and clone size are taken from that table; D and trimming were inferred from the DNA. The repertoire holds roughly 99,000 clones, with approximately 73% as singletons. The specimen sequenced was PBMCs. The chain combines TRBV18 with TRBJ2-7, with 10 bases lining up with TRBD1. This TCR was recovered from a young man in good health and CMV-seronegative. The CDR3 here is CASSPPTGGFYEQYF. In nucleotides, the CDR3 is TGTGCCAGCTCACCACCGACAGGGGGCTTTTACGAGCAGTACTTC.